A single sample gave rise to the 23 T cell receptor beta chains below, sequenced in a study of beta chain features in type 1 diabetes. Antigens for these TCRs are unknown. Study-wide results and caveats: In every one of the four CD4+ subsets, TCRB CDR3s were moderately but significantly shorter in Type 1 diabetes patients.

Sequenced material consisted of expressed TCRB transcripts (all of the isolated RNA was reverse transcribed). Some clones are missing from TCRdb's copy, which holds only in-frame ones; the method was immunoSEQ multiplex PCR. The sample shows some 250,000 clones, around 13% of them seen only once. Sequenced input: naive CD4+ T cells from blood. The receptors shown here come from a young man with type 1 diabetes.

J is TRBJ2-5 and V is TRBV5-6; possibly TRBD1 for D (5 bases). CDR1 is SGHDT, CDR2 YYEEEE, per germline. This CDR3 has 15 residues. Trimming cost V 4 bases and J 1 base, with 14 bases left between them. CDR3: CASSPLDNLQETQYF. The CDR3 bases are TGTGCCAGCAGCCCTCTGGACAACCTCCAAGAGACCCAGTACTTC.

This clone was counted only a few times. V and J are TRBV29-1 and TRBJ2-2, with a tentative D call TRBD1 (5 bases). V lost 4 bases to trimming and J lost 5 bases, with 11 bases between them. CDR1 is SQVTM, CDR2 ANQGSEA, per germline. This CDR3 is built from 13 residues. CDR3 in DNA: TGCAGCGTTGGGATACAGGCAACCGGGGAGCTGTTTTTT. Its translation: CSVGIQATGELFF.

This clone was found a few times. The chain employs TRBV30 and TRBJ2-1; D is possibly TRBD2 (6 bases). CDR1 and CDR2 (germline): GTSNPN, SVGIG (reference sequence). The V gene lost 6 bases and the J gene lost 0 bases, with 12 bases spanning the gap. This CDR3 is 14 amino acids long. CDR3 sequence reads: CACRMGGSYNEQFF. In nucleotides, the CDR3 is TGTGCCTGTAGGATGGGGGGCTCCTACAATGAGCAGTTCTTC.

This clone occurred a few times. DNA for the CDR3: TGTGCCAGCAGCTTAAGGGGCTTGTACGAGCAGTACTTC. It specifies CASSLRGLYEQYF. V is TRBV7-9 and J is TRBJ2-7; a possible D gene is TRBD1 (5 bases). V was shortened by 2 bases and J by 4 bases, with 9 bases between the two germline ends. The CDR3 has 13 amino acids. Per germline, CDR1 SEHNR and CDR2 FQNEAQ (reference sequence).

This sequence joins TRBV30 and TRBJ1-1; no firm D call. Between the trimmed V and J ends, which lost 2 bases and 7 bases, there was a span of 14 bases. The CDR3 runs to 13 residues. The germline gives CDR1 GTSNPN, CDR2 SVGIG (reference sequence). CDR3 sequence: CAWSRGADLEAFF. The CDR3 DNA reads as TGTGCCTGGAGTCGAGGTGCCGATCTTGAAGCTTTCTTT.

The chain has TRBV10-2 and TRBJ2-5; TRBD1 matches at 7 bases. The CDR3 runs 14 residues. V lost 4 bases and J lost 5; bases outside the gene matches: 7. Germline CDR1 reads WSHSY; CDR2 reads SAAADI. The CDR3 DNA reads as TGCGCCAGCAGTGCTTCCACAGGGGTGGAGACCCAGTACTTC. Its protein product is CASSASTGVETQYF.

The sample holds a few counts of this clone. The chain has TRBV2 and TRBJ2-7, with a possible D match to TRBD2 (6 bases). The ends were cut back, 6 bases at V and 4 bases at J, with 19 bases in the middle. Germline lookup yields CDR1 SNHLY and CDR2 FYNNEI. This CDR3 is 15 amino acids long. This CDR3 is CASSLASARSYEQYF. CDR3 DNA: TGTGCCAGCAGCCTGGCTAGCGCGAGAAGTTACGAGCAGTACTTC.

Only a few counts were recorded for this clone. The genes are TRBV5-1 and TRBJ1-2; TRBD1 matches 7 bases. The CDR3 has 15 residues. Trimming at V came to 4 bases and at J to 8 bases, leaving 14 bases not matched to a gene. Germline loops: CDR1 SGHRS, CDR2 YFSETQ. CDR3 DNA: TGCGCCAGCAGCACGGGGACAGACCAACGTAGGGGCTACACCTTC. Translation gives CASSTGTDQRRGYTF. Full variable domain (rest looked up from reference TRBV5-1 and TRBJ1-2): KAGVTQTPRYLIKTRGQQVTLSCSPISGHRSVSWYQQTPGQGLQFLFEYFSETQRNKGNFPGRFSGRQFSNSRSEMNVSTLELGDSALYLCASSTGTDQRRGYTFGSGTRLTVV.

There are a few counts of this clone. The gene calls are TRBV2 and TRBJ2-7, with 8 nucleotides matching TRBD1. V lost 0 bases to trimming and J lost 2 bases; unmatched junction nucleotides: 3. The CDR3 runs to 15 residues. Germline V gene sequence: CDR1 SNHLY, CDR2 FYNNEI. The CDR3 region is CASSEAIQGAYEQYF. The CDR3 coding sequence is TGTGCCAGCAGTGAAGCGATACAGGGGGCCTACGAGCAGTACTTC.

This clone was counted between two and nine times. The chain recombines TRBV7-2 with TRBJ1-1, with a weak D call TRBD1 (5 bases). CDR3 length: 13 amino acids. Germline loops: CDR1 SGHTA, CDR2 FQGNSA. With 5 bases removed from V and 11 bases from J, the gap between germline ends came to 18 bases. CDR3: CASSPRARDEAFF. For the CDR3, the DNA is TGTGCCAGCAGCCCACGGGCCAGGGATGAGGCTTTCTTT. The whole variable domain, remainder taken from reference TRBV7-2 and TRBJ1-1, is GAGVSQSPSNKVTEKGKDVELRCDPISGHTALYWYRQSLGQGLEFLIYFQGNSAPDKSGLPSDRFSAERTGGSVSTLTIQRTQQEDSAVYLCASSPRARDEAFFGQGTRLTVV.

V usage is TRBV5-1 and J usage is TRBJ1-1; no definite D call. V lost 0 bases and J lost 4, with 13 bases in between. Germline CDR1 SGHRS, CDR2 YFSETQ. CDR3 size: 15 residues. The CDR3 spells CASSLDRASGTEAFF. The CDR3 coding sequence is TGCGCCAGCAGCTTGGATAGAGCTTCGGGCACTGAAGCTTTCTTT.

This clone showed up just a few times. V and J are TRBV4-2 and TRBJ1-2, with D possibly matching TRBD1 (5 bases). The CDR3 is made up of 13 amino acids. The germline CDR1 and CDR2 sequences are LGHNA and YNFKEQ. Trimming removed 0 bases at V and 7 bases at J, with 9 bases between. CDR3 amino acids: CASSQDTGGGYTF. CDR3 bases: TGTGCCAGCAGCCAAGATACGGGGGGTGGCTACACCTTC.

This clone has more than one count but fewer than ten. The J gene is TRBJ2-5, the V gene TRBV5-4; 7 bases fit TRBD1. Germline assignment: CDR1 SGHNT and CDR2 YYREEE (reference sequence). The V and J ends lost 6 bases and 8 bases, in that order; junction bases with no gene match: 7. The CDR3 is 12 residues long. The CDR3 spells CASNPVGGTQYF. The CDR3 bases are TGTGCCAGCAACCCAGTAGGGGGCACCCAGTACTTC.

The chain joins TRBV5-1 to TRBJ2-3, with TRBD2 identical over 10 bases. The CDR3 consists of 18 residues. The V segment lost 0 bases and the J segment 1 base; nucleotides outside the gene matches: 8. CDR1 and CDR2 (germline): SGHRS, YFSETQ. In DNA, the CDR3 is TGCGCCAGCAGCTTGGGAGCTAGCGGGAGTAGGGGCACAGATACGCAGTATTTT. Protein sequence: CASSLGASGSRGTDTQYF. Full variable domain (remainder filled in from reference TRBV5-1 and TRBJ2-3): KAGVTQTPRYLIKTRGQQVTLSCSPISGHRSVSWYQQTPGQGLQFLFEYFSETQRNKGNFPGRFSGRQFSNSRSEMNVSTLELGDSALYLCASSLGASGSRGTDTQYFGPGTRLTVL.

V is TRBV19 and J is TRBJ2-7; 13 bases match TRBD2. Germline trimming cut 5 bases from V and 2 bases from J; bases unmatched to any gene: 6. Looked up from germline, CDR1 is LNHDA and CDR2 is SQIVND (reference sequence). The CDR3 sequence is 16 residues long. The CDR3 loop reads CASSPRLAGGTYEQYF. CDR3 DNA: TGTGCCAGTAGTCCCCGACTAGCGGGAGGAACCTACGAGCAGTACTTC.

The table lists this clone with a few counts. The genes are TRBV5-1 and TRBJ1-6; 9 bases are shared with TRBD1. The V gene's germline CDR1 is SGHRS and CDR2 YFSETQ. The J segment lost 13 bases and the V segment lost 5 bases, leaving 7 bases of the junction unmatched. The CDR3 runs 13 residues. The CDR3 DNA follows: TGCGCCAGCAGATGGGACAGGGAAAACCCCCTCCACTTT. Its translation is CASRWDRENPLHF.

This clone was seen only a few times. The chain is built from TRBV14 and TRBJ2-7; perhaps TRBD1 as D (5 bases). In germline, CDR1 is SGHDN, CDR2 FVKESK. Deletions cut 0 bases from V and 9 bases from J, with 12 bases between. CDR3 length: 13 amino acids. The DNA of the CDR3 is TGTGCCAGCAGCCAAGAATCCAGGGTGAGGCAGTACTTC. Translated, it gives CASSQESRVRQYF.

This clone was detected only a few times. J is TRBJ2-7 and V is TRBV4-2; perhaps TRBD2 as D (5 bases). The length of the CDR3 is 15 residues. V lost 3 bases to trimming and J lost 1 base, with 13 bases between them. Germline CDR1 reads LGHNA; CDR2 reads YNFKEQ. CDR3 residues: CASSQSPGLSYEQYF. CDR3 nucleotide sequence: TGTGCCAGCAGCCAGAGTCCGGGATTATCCTACGAGCAGTACTTC.

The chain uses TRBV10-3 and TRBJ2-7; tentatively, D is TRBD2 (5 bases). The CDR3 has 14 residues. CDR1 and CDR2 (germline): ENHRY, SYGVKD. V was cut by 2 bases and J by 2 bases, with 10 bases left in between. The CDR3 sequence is CAISETGVPYEQYF. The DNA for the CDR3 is TGTGCCATCAGTGAGACCGGGGTCCCCTACGAGCAGTACTTC.

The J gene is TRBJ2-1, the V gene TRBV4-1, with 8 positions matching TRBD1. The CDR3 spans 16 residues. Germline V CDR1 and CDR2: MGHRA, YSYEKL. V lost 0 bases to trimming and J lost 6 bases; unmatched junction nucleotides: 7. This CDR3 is CASSQEWTGFVNEQFF. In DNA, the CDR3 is TGCGCCAGCAGCCAAGAGTGGACAGGGTTTGTCAATGAGCAGTTCTTC.

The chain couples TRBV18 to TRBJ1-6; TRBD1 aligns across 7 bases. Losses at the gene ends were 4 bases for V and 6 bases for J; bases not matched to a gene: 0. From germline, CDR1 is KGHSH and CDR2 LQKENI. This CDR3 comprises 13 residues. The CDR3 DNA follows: TGTGCCAGCTCACGGGACAGTAATTCACCCCTCCACTTT. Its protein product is CASSRDSNSPLHF.

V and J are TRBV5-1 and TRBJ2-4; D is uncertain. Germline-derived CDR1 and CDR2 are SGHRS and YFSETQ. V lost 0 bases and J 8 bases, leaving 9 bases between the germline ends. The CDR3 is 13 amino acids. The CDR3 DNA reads TGCGCCAGCAGCTTGGATGAGGTGGACATTCAGTACTTC. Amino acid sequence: CASSLDEVDIQYF.

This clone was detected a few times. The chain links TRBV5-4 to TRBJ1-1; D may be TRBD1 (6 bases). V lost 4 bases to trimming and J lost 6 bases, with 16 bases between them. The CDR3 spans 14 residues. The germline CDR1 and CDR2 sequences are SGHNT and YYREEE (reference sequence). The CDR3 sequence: CASSPADRLAEAFF. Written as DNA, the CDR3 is TGTGCCAGCAGCCCTGCTGACAGGCTTGCTGAAGCTTTCTTT.